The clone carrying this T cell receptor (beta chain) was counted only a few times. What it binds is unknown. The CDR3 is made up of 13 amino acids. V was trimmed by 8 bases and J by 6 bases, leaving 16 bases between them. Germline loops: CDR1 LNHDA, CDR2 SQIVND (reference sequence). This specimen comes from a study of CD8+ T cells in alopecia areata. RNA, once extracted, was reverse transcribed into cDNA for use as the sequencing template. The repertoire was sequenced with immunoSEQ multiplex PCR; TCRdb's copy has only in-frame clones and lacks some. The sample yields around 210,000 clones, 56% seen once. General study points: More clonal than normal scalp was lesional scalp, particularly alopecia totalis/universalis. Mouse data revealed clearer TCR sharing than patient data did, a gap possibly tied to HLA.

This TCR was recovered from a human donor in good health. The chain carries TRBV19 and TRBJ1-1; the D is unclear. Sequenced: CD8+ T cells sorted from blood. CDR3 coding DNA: TGTGCCAGTGTTCGGGGAGGGTACGCTGAAGCTTTCTTT. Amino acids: CASVRGGYAEAFF.